The table lists the clone carrying this T cell receptor beta chain with a few counts. Its antigen is unidentified. Compared with germline, one end of the junction differs, possibly owing to a read error. A sample-barcoded 5' primer and a J-beta primer mix were used in a second PCR of roughly 6 to 11 cycles. TCRdb recomputed calls from the 5' RACE reads with MiXCR, one row per CDR3 protein. The data show 1.5 million to 2 million distinct CDR3 sequences, around 40% seen once. This record comes from a study of blood T cells in healthy people across ages. General study findings and limits: The fall in TCR beta diversity per million T cells was roughly linear with age.

The CDR3 covers 18 residues. Germline CDR1 is SGHVS and CDR2 is FNYEAQ. The source of this sequence is a human donor in good health. The genes are TRBV7-6 and TRBJ2-6, with unresolved D. Input material: blood. CDR3 amino acids: CAGSPRPGVGGGANVLTF. CDR3 DNA sequence: TGTGCCGGCAGCCCCCGTCCTGGGGTCGGCGGTGGGGCCAACGTCCTGACTTTC.